This entry concerns a single TCR beta chain. Its specificity is unknown. On cycle 4 day 1 and cycle 7 day 1, as well as at baseline, blood was sampled. Only in-frame clones appear in the TCRdb table, and some are missing; sequencing was by immunoSEQ multiplex PCR. The sample holds 71,000 or so clones; approximately 80% are singletons and the top ten take approximately 8%. Trimming stripped 0 bases from V and 5 bases from J, with 10 bases between. The CDR3 contains 14 residues. CDR1 is MNHEY, CDR2 SVGAGI, per germline. The entry originates in a study of OX40 agonist ivuxolimab in advanced cancers. About the study: Allowance was made for prior anti-PD-1, anti-PD-L1 or anti-CTLA-4 therapy, and roughly 40% had some. Findings and caveats of the study: The CD4+ and CD8+ T cells in the blood had expanded clonally by week 6 at 0.1 to 3.0 mg/kg. Partial responders at 0.1-3.0 mg/kg had among the lowest clonal expansion.

Sequenced here: CD4+ or CD8+ T cells sorted from blood, sampled in a trial of the OX40 agonist ivuxolimab. The receptor's source is an adult with an advanced solid tumor such as melanoma, head and neck, liver or kidney cancer. The chain recombines TRBV6-5 with TRBJ2-5; D is perhaps TRBD2 (6 bases). The chain's CDR3 is CASSYSRAGETQYF. Here the CDR3 DNA reads TGTGCCAGCAGTTACTCGAGGGCGGGGGAGACCCAGTACTTC.